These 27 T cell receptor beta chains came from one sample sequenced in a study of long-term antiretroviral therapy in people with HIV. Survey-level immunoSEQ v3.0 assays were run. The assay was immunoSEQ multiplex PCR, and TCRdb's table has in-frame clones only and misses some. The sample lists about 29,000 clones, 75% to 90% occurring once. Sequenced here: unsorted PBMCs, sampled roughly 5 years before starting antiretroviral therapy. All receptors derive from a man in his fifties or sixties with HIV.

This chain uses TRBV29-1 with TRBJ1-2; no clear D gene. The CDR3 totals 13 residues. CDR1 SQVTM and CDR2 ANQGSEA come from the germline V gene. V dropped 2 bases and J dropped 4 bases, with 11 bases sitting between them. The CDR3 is CSVERSTAYGYTF. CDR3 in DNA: TGCAGCGTTGAACGTTCGACGGCCTATGGCTACACCTTC.

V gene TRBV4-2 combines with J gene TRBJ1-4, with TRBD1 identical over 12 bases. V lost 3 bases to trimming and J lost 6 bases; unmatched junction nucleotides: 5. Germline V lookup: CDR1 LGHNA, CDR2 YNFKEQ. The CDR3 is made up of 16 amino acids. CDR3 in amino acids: CASSQGDRGLDEKLFF. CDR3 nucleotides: TGTGCCAGCAGCCAGGGGGACAGGGGGCTCGATGAAAAACTGTTTTTT.

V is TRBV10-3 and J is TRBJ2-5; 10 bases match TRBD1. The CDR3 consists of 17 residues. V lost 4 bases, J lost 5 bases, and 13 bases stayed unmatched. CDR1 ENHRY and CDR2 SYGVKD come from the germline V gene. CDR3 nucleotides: TGTGCCATCAGTGGCGACGGGACAGGGGTGCATTCGGAGACCCAGTACTTC. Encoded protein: CAISGDGTGVHSETQYF.

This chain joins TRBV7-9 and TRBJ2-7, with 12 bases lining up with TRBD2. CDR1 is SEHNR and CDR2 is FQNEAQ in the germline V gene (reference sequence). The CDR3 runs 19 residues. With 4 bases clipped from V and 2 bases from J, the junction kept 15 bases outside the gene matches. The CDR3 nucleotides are TGTGCCAGCAGCTCGCCGAAGACTAGCGGGAGTCAATCCGCCTACGAGCAGTACTTC. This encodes CASSSPKTSGSQSAYEQYF.

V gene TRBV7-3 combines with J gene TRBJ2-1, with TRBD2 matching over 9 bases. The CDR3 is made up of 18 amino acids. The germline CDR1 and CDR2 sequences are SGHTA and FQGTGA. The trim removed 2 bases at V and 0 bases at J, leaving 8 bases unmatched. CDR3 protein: CASSLEAGGHSSYNEQFF. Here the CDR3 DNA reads TGTGCCAGCAGCTTAGAAGCGGGGGGCCATAGCTCCTACAATGAGCAGTTCTTC.

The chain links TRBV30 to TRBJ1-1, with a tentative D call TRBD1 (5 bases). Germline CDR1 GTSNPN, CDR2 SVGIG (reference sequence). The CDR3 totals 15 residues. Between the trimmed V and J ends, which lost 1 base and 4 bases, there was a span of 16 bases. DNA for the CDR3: TGTGCCTGGAGTGAAGGACACCCGTGGGGCACTGAAGCTTTCTTT. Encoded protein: CAWSEGHPWGTEAFF.

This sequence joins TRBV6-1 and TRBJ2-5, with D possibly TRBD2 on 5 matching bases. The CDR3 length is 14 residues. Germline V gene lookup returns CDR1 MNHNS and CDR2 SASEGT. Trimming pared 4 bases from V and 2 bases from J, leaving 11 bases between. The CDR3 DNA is TGTGCCAGCAGTGGAGAGCGGTATCAAGAGACCCAGTACTTC. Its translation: CASSGERYQETQYF.

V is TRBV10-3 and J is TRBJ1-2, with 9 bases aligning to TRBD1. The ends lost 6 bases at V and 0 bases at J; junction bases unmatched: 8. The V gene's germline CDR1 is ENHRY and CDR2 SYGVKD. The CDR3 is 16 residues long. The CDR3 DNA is TGTGCCATCAGGTACACCGGGACAGGGCCTAACTATGGCTACACCTTC. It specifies CAIRYTGTGPNYGYTF.

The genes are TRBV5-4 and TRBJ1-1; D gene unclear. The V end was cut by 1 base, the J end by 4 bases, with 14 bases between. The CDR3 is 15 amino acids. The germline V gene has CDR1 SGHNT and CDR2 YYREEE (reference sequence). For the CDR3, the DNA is TGTGCCAGCAGCTTGTTCGGTGGAGAGGGCACTGAAGCTTTCTTT. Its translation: CASSLFGGEGTEAFF. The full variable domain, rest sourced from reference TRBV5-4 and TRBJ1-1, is ETGVTQSPTHLIKTRGQQVTLRCSSQSGHNTVSWYQQALGQGPQFIFQYYREEENGRGNFPPRFSGLQFPNYSSELNVNALELDDSALYLCASSLFGGEGTEAFFGQGTRLTVV.

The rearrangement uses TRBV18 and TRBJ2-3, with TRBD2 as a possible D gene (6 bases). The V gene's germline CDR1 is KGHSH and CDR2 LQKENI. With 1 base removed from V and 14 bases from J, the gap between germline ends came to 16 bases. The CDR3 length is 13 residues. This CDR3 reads CASSPRFAGPGYF. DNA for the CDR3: TGTGCCAGCTCACCACGCTTTGCGGGGCCCGGGTATTTT.

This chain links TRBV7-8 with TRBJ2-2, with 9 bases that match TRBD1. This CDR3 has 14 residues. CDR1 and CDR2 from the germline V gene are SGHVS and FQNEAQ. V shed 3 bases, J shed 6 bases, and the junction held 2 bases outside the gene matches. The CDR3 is CASSLTGGAGELFF. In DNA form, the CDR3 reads TGTGCCAGCAGCTTGACAGGGGGTGCCGGGGAGCTGTTTTTT.

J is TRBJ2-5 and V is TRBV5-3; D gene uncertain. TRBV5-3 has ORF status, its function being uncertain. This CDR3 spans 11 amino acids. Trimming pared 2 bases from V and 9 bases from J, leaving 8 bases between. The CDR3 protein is CARSFTRAQYF. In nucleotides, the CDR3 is TGTGCCAGAAGCTTTACGAGAGCCCAGTACTTC.

In nucleotides, the CDR3 is TGTGCCAGCAGTACCTTCCGGGACAGGGGTGAAGTGGATGGCTACACCTTC. Translated, it gives CASSTFRDRGEVDGYTF. V gene TRBV28 combines with J gene TRBJ1-2; 10 positions match TRBD1. Germline values: CDR1 MDHEN, CDR2 SYDVKM. CDR3 length: 17 amino acids. V shed 5 bases, J shed 6 bases, and the junction held 15 bases outside the gene matches.

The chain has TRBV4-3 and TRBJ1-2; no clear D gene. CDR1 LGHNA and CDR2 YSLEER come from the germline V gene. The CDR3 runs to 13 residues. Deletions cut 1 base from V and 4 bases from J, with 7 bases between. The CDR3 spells CASSQALGYGYTF. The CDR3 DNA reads TGCGCCAGCAGCCAAGCGTTGGGCTATGGCTACACCTTC.

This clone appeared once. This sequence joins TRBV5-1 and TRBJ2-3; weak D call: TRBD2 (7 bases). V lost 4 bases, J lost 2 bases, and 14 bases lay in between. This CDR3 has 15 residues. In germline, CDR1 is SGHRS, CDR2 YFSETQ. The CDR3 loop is CASSDPGGSTDTQYF. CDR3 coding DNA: TGCGCCAGCAGCGACCCGGGGGGCTCCACAGATACGCAGTATTTT.

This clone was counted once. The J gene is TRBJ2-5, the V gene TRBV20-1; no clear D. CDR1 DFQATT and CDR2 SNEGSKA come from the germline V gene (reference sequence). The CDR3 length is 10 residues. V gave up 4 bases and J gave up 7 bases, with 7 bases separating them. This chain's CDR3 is CSAMRGTQYF. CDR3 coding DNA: TGCAGTGCTATGAGAGGGACCCAGTACTTC.

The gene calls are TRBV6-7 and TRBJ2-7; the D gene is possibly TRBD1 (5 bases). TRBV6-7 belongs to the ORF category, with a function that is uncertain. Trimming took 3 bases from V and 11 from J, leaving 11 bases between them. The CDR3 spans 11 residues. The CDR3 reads CASSYRVGEYF. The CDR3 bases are TGTGCCAGCAGTTATCGGGTAGGGGAGTACTTC.

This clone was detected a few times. The CDR3 DNA follows: TGCGCCAGCAGCCCGACAGGGGTTGGTGGCTACACCTTC. Translation: CASSPTGVGGYTF. The chain recombines TRBV4-1 with TRBJ1-2; 8 nucleotides match TRBD1. The V and J ends lost 4 bases and 7 bases, in that order; junction bases with no gene match: 5. This CDR3 is 13 amino acids long. Germline-derived CDR1 and CDR2 are MGHRA and YSYEKL.

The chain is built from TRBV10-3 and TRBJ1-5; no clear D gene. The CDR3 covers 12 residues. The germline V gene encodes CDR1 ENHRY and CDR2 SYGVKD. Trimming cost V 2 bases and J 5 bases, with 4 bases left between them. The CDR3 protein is CAISETDQPQHF. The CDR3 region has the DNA TGTGCCATCAGTGAGACGGATCAGCCCCAGCATTTT.

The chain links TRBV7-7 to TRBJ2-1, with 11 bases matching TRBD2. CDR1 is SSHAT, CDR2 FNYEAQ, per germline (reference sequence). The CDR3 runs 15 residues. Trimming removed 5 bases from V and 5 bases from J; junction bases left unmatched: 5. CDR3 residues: CASSPGTSGNNEQFF. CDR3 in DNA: TGTGCCAGCAGCCCCGGGACTAGCGGTAACAATGAGCAGTTCTTC.

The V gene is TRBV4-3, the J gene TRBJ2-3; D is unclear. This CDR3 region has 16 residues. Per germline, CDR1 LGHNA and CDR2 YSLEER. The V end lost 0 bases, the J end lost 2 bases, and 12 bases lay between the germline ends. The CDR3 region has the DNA TGCGCCAGCAGCCAAGATATATTAGCCCACACAGATACGCAGTATTTT. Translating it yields CASSQDILAHTDTQYF.

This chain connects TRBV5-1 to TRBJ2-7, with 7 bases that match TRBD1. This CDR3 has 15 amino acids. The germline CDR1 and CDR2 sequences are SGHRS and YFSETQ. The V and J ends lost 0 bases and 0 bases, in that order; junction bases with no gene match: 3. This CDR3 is CASSLGQGYSYEQYF. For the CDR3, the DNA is TGCGCCAGCAGCTTGGGACAGGGTTACTCCTACGAGCAGTACTTC.

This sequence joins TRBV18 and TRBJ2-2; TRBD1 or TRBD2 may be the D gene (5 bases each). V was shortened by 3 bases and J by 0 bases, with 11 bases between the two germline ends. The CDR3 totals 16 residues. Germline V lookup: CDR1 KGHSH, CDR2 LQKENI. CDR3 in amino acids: CASSPGRIANTGELFF. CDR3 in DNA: TGTGCCAGCTCACCGGGACGGATCGCGAACACCGGGGAGCTGTTTTTT. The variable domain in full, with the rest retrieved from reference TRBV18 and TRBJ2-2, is NAGVMQNPRHLVRRRGQEARLRCSPMKGHSHVYWYRQLPEEGLKFMVYLQKENIIDESGMPKERFSAEFPKEGPSILRIQQVVRGDSAAYFCASSPGRIANTGELFFGEGSRLTVL.

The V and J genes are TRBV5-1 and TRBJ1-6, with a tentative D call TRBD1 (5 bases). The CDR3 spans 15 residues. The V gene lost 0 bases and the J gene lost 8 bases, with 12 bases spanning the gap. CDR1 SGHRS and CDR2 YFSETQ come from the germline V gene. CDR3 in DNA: TGCGCCAGCAGCTTGGAGGTCGGGGGATATTCACCCCTCCACTTT. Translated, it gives CASSLEVGGYSPLHF.

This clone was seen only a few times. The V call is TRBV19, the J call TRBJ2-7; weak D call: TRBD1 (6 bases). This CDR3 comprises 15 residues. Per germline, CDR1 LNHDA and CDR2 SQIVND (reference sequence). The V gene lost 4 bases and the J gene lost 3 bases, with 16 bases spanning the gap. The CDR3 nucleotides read TGTGCCAGTAGTAACCACCTAGGACAGCACTACGAGCAGTACTTC. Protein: CASSNHLGQHYEQYF.

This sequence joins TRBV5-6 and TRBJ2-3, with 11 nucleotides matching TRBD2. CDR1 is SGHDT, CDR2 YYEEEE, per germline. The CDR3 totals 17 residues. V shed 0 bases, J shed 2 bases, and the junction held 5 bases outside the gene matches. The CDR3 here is CASSLGLAGRLTDTQYF. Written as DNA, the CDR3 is TGTGCCAGCAGCTTGGGACTAGCGGGGCGTCTCACAGATACGCAGTATTTT.

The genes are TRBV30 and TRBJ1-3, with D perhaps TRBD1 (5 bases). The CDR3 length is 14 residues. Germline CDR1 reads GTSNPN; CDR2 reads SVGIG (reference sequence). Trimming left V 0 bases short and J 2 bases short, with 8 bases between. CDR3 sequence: CAWSVGGAGNTIYF. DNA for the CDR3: TGTGCCTGGAGTGTCGGAGGGGCTGGAAACACCATATATTTT. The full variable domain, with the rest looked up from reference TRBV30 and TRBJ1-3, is SQTIHQWPATLVQPVGSPLSLECTVEGTSNPNLYWYRQAAGRGLQLLFYSVGIGQISSEVPQNLSASRPQDRQFILSSKKLLLSDSGFYLCAWSVGGAGNTIYFGEGSWLTVV.